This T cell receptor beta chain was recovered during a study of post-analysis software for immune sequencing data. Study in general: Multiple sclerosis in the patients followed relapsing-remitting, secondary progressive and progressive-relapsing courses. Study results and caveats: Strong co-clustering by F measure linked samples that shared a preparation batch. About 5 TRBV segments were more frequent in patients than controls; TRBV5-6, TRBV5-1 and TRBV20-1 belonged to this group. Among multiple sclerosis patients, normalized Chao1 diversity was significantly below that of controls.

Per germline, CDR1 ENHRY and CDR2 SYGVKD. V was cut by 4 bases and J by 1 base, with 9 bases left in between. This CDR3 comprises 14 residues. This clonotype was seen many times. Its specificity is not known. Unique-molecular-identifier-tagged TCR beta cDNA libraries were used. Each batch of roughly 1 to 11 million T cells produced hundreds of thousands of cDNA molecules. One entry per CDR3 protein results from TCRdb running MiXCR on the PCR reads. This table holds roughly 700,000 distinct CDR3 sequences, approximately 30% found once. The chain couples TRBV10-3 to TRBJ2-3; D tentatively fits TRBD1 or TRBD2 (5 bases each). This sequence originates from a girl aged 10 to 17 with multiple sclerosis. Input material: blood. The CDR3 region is CAISGDPGTDTQYF. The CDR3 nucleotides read TGTGCCATCAGTGGGGACCCAGGCACAGATACGCAGTATTTT.